The source of this TCR beta chain is a study of blood T cells in healthy people across ages. The germline gives CDR1 MNHEY, CDR2 SMNVEV (reference sequence). The CDR3 is 15 residues long. J lost 10 bases, V lost 5 bases, and 12 bases had no gene match. Donation came from healthy Caucasian individuals in Russia who were aged about 6 to 95. This clonotype was detected a few times. Then a second PCR, running about 6 to 12 cycles, was carried out with a sample-barcoded 5' primer and a J-beta primer mix. TCRdb used MiXCR to reprocess the 5' RACE reads, holding one entry per CDR3 protein. The sample includes around 780,000 distinct CDR3 sequences, roughly three fifths seen only once; the top ten take 20% to 30%.

The sequence came from a man in his forties in good health. The source material was blood. The rearrangement joins TRBV27 to TRBJ2-1, with 9 bases lining up with TRBD1. CDR3 nucleotide sequence: TGTGCCAGCAGTGTGGACAGGGGAGGGTCCAGGGAGCAGTTCTTC. This gives the protein CASSVDRGGSREQFF.